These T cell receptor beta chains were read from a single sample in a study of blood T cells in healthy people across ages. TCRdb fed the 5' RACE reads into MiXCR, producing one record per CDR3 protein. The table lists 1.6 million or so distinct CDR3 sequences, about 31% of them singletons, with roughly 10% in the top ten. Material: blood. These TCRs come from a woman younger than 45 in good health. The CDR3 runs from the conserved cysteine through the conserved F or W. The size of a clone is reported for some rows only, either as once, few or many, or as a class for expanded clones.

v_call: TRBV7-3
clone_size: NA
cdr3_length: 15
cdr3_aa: CASSSHGGFNYGYTF

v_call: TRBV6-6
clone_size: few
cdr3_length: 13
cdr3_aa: CASSLGPMDEQYF

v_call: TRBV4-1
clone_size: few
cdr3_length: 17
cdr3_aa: CASSQDVTSGGMGEQYF

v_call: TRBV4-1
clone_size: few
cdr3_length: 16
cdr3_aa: CASSQIPGTTGSPLHF

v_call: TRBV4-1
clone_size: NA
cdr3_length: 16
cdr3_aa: CASSLVAGGVTDTQYF

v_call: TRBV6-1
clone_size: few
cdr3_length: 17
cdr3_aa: CASSAASGRAPEETQYF

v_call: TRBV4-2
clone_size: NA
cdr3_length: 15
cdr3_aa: CASSPTGGLGDTQYF

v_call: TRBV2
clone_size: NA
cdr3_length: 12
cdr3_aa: CASSERENEQYF

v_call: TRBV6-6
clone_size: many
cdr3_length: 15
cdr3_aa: CASSYFGTGQETQYF

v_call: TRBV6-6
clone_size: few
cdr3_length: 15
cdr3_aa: CASSYGDLQRGEQFF

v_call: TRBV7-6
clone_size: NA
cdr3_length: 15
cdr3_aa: CASSLGSGGNNEQFF

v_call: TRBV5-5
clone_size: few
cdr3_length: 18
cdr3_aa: CASSPTAYQGRSSYEQYF

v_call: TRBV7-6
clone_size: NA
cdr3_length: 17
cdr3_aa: CASSSDRGLLGANVLTF

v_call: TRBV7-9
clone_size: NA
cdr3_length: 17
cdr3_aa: CASSSPEGSASQETQYF

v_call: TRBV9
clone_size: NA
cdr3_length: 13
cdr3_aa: CASSVRGTYGYTF

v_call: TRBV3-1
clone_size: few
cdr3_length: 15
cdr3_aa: CASSPVAGGPYEQYF

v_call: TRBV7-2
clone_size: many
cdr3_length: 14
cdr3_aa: CASRQAGGGNEQFF

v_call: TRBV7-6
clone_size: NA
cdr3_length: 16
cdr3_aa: CASSPRGAGANEKLFF

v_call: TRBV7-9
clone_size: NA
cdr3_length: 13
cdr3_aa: CATPGGTNEKLFF

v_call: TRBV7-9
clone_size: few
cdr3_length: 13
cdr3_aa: CASSLGPSGELFF

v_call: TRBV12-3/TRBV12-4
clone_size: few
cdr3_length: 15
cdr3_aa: CASSYGADPYNEQFF

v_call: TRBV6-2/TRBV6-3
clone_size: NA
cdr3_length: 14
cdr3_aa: CASRSRVSNQPQHF

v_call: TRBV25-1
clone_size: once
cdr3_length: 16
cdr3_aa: CASSESRQDSNQLQHF

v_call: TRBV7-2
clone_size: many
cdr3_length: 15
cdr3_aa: CASSRQTGDGETQYF

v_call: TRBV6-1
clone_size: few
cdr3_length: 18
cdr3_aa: CASSDRPWDLSYQETQYF

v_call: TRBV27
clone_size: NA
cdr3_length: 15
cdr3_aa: CASSKDPKGEETQYF

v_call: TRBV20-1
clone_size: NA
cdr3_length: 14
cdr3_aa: CSARPKTDYNEQFF

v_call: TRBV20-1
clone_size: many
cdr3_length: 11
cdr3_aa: CSASPADGQYF

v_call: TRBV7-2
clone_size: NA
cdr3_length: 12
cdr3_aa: CASSLALPQQYF

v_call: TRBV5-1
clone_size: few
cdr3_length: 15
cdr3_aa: CASSLSSGRASEQYF

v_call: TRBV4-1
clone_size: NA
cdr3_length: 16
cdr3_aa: CASSQDRSRVKETQYF